These T cell receptor beta chains were read from a single sample in a study of spatial heterogeneity in lung cancer. TCRdb passed the 5' RACE reads through MiXCR, listing each CDR3 protein once. Here the sample spans tens of thousands of distinct CDR3 sequences, approximately 3.1% being singletons. This sample comprised normal lung tissue next to the tumor, obtained at surgery. Every receptor here comes from a male donor with early-stage non-small cell lung cancer. Both conserved end residues are trimmed from each CDR3.

cdr3_length: 9; v_call: TRBV20-1; cdr3_aa: STVSKETQY
cdr3_length: 11; v_call: TRBV12-3/TRBV12-4; cdr3_aa: ASSGQVDSPLH
cdr3_length: 11; v_call: TRBV6-2/TRBV6-3; cdr3_aa: ASSYSTGQTQY
cdr3_length: 13; v_call: TRBV5-1; cdr3_aa: ASSLEVAMSYEQY
cdr3_length: 13; v_call: TRBV4-2; cdr3_aa: ASSQQEGAGNIQY
cdr3_length: 14; v_call: TRBV2; cdr3_aa: ASSAGLAGARDTQY
cdr3_length: 17; v_call: TRBV2; cdr3_aa: ASSGRLAGVGLAKNIQY
cdr3_length: 14; v_call: TRBV10-3; cdr3_aa: AISESRDRSSSKLF
cdr3_length: 11; v_call: TRBV10-2; cdr3_aa: ASSRGPQYEQY
cdr3_length: 15; v_call: TRBV6-6; cdr3_aa: ASSHKGQELAKNIQY
cdr3_length: 13; v_call: TRBV5-1; cdr3_aa: ASSLVGQIDEKLF
cdr3_length: 10; v_call: TRBV20-1; cdr3_aa: SAITAVYGYT
cdr3_length: 11; v_call: TRBV3-1; cdr3_aa: ASSQGRNNEQF
cdr3_length: 12; v_call: TRBV3-1; cdr3_aa: ASSQGTGNYGYT
cdr3_length: 13; v_call: TRBV6-2/TRBV6-3; cdr3_aa: ASTGTASGGFEQF